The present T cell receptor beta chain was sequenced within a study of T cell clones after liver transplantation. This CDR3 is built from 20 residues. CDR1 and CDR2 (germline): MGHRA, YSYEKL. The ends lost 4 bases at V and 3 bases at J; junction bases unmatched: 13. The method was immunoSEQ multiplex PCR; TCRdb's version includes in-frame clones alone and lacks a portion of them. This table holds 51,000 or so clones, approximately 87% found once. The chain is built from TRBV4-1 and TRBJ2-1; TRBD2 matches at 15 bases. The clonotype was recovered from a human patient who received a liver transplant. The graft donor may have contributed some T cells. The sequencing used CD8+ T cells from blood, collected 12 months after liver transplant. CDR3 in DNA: TGCGCCAGCAGCCCAACTCAGGGACGGACTAGCGGGAGGGACTACAATGAGCAGTTCTTC. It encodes CASSPTQGRTSGRDYNEQFF.